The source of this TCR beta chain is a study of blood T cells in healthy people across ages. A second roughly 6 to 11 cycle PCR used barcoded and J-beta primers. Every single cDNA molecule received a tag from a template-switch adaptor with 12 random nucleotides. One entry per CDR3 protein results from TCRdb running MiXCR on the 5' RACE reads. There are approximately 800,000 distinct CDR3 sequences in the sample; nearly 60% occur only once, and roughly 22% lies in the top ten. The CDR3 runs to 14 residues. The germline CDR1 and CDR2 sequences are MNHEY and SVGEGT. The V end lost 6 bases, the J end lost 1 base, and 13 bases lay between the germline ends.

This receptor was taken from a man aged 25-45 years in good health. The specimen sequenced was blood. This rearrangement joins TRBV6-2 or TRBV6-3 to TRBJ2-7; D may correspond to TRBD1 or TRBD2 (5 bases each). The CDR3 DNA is TGTGCCAGCAGGGACCGGGACGGTTCCTACGAGCAGTACTTC. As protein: CASRDRDGSYEQYF.